Following are 21 T cell receptor beta chains from one sample sequenced in a study of T-cell reconstitution after alpha-beta-depleted transplantation in children. The authors prepared the TCRbeta library with unique molecular identifiers. TCRdb itself ran the PCR reads through MiXCR, one entry per CDR3 protein. The sample includes about 600,000 distinct CDR3 sequences, 20% to 25% seen only once; the top ten take around an eighth. The source material was PBMCs, mostly from graft donor cells, sampled 360 days after TCRalphabeta/CD19-depleted stem cell transplant. These receptors all come from a boy under two years old who had a stem cell transplant for acute myeloid leukemia, so the T cells may come from the graft donor.

V and J are TRBV7-7 and TRBJ2-1; TRBD2 aligns across 9 bases. The trim removed 5 bases at V and 8 bases at J, leaving 10 bases unmatched. This CDR3 has 15 amino acids. In germline, CDR1 is SSHAT, CDR2 FNYEAQ (reference sequence). The chain's CDR3 is CASSPGTSRGHEQFF. DNA for the CDR3: TGTGCCAGCAGCCCCGGGACTAGCCGAGGCCATGAGCAGTTCTTC.

The V and J genes are TRBV15 and TRBJ2-4; perhaps TRBD2 as D (6 bases). CDR3 length equals 12 residues. V was shortened by 0 bases and J by 13 bases, with 10 bases between the two germline ends. Germline V lookup: CDR1 LNHNV, CDR2 YYDKDF (reference sequence). In DNA form, the CDR3 reads TGTGCCACCAGCAGAGACCAGGGACTGCAGTACTTC. As protein: CATSRDQGLQYF.

This clonotype was picked up many times. The chain combines TRBV7-2 with TRBJ2-7; the D is unclear. Germline CDR1 is SGHTA and CDR2 is FQGNSA. The CDR3 covers 15 residues. The V end lost 3 bases, the J end lost 6 bases, and 18 bases lay between the germline ends. CDR3: CASSLGFFPKLEQYF. The CDR3 bases are TGTGCCAGCAGCTTGGGCTTTTTCCCCAAGCTCGAGCAGTACTTC. Using reference TRBV7-2 and TRBJ2-7 for the parts outside the CDR3, the full variable domain is GAGVSQSPSNKVTEKGKDVELRCDPISGHTALYWYRQSLGQGLEFLIYFQGNSAPDKSGLPSDRFSAERTGGSVSTLTIQRTQQEDSAVYLCASSLGFFPKLEQYFGPGTRLTVT.

The chain is built from TRBV4-3 and TRBJ2-1; D gene uncertain. V was pared by 0 bases and J by 4 bases, with 10 bases between. CDR1 is LGHNA and CDR2 is YSLEER in the germline V gene. This CDR3 has 15 residues. The CDR3 loop reads CASSQDSYSYNEQFF. As DNA, the CDR3 is TGCGCCAGCAGCCAAGATAGTTACAGTTACAATGAGCAGTTCTTC.

This rearrangement joins TRBV13 to TRBJ2-7; 8 bases are shared with TRBD2. The V segment lost 3 bases and the J segment 2 bases; nucleotides outside the gene matches: 9. Germline CDR1 is PRHDT and CDR2 is FYEKMQ (reference sequence). The CDR3 sequence is 16 residues long. CDR3 sequence (DNA): TGTGCCAGCAGCTTTGAGGTGAGCGGGGGCGCCTACGAGCAGTACTTC. Its translation is CASSFEVSGGAYEQYF.

This chain links TRBV20-1 with TRBJ2-2, with TRBD2 as a possible D gene (6 bases). The CDR3 has 15 residues. CDR1 and CDR2 (germline): DFQATT, SNEGSKA (reference sequence). The ends were cut back, 3 bases at V and 4 bases at J, with 15 bases in the middle. The CDR3 DNA follows: TGCAGTGCTAGGTTTGGCGGGGCTGGCACCGGGGAGCTGTTTTTT. It is translated as CSARFGGAGTGELFF.

There are a few counts of this clonotype. The rearrangement uses TRBV28 and TRBJ2-7, with 7 bases that match TRBD1. Germline V lookup: CDR1 MDHEN, CDR2 SYDVKM. V lost 8 bases and J lost 2; bases outside the gene matches: 9. The CDR3 has 14 amino acids. CDR3 residues: CASGPQDRPYEQYF. CDR3 in DNA: TGTGCCAGCGGACCCCAGGACAGGCCCTACGAGCAGTACTTC.

This chain joins TRBV5-1 and TRBJ2-5; TRBD1 matches at 10 bases. J lost 6 bases, V lost 3 bases, and 11 bases had no gene match. This CDR3 is built from 16 residues. The germline V gene has CDR1 SGHRS and CDR2 YFSETQ. The CDR3 loop is CASSWTPGQGTKTQYF. CDR3 in DNA: TGCGCCAGCAGCTGGACACCGGGACAGGGGACCAAGACCCAGTACTTC.

V and J are TRBV27 and TRBJ1-4; D unclear. This CDR3 is built from 14 residues. V was trimmed by 6 bases and J by 1 base, leaving 9 bases between them. CDR1 MNHEY and CDR2 SMNVEV come from the germline V gene (reference sequence). The CDR3 bases are TGTGCCAGCAGATTAAGTGGAACTAATGAAAAACTGTTTTTT. It codes for CASRLSGTNEKLFF.

This clonotype has only a few counts. The chain carries TRBV20-1 and TRBJ2-5; 8 bases match TRBD2. Germline V gene lookup returns CDR1 DFQATT and CDR2 SNEGSKA (reference sequence). The CDR3 runs 13 residues. V dropped 4 bases and J dropped 4; count of bases not matched to a gene: 5. In DNA, the CDR3 is TGCAGTGCTATGGCGGGGGGAGCAGAGACCCAGTACTTC. Its translation is CSAMAGGAETQYF.

This clonotype has ten or more counts. This sequence joins TRBV3-1 and TRBJ1-1, with D maybe TRBD1 (5 bases). Germline V CDR1 and CDR2: LGHDT, YNNKEL (reference sequence). Trimming took off 3 bases at V and 5 bases at J, with 13 bases between the two ends. The CDR3 sequence is 14 residues long. The CDR3 spells CASSQVPGGTEAFF. For the CDR3, the DNA is TGTGCCAGCAGCCAGGTCCCGGGGGGAACTGAAGCTTTCTTT.

The V gene is TRBV11-2, the J gene TRBJ2-5; D perhaps matches TRBD1 (5 bases). Germline V gene lookup returns CDR1 SGHAT and CDR2 FQNNGV. The CDR3 is made up of 15 amino acids. V was trimmed by 0 bases and J by 5 bases, leaving 13 bases between them. The CDR3 DNA sequence: TGTGCCAGCAGCTTAGAGTCAGGGCCTTGGGAGACCCAGTACTTC. Translated: CASSLESGPWETQYF.

This chain uses TRBV29-1 with TRBJ2-7; D may match TRBD1 or TRBD2 (5 bases each). V was trimmed by 0 bases and J by 6 bases, leaving 15 bases between them. Germline V lookup: CDR1 SQVTM, CDR2 ANQGSEA. This CDR3 comprises 14 residues. The CDR3 bases are TGCAGCGTTGAAGATCTTCCCGGGACCGGCGAGCAGTACTTC. It yields the protein CSVEDLPGTGEQYF.

This clonotype was seen at least ten times. The chain carries TRBV12-3 or TRBV12-4 and TRBJ2-4, with D unclear. The CDR3 covers 13 residues. V was trimmed by 1 base and J by 1 base, leaving 2 bases between them. The CDR3 sequence is CASSLVAKNIQYF. In DNA form, the CDR3 reads TGTGCCAGCAGTTTAGTGGCCAAAAACATTCAGTACTTC.

This clonotype was seen many times. The CDR3 DNA follows: TGTGCCAGCAGCTTATATCTGAGCTCCTACGAGCAGTACGTC. The encoded protein is CASSLYLSSYEQYV. The V call is TRBV11-2, the J call TRBJ2-7; no reliable D call. Germline CDR1 is SGHAT and CDR2 is FQNNGV. With 2 bases removed from V and 0 bases from J, the gap between germline ends came to 8 bases. This CDR3 has 14 residues.

This chain uses TRBV7-2 with TRBJ2-7, with TRBD1 matching 10 bases. J was trimmed by 3 bases and V by 5 bases; bases with no gene match: 7. There are 15 residues in the CDR3. The germline V gene encodes CDR1 SGHTA and CDR2 FQGNSA. CDR3 bases: TGTGCCAGCAGCAAGACAGGGGGCGTAATCTACGAGCAGTACGTC. Amino acid sequence: CASSKTGGVIYEQYV.

This chain connects TRBV10-2 to TRBJ2-7; 11 bases match TRBD1. CDR1 WSHSY and CDR2 SAAADI come from the germline V gene. After removal of 3 bases from V and 4 bases from J, the junction contained 5 bases not matched to a gene. The CDR3 runs 15 residues. The CDR3 region has the DNA TGCGCCAGCAGTGAACCGGGACAGGGGGGATACGAGCAGTACTTC. Translated, it gives CASSEPGQGGYEQYF.

This clonotype has just a few counts. The V call is TRBV20-1, the J call TRBJ2-6; 9 bases match TRBD1. V lost 3 bases, J lost 4 bases, and 4 bases stayed unmatched. This CDR3 is built from 15 residues. Germline lookup yields CDR1 DFQATT and CDR2 SNEGSKA (reference sequence). For the CDR3, the DNA is TGCAGTGCTAGCGGGGACAGGGAAGGGGCCAACGTCCTGACTTTC. Translating it yields CSASGDREGANVLTF.

This sequence joins TRBV6-5 and TRBJ2-5; TRBD1 aligns across 7 bases. The germline V gene encodes CDR1 MNHEY and CDR2 SVGAGI. With 4 bases clipped from V and 2 bases from J, the junction kept 4 bases outside the gene matches. The CDR3 is made up of 14 amino acids. This CDR3 is CASSFSRGQETQYF. The CDR3 nucleotides read TGTGCCAGCAGTTTTTCCAGGGGGCAAGAGACCCAGTACTTC.

This clonotype was detected once. The rearrangement links TRBV7-2 to TRBJ2-3; the match to TRBD2 covers 9 bases. The length of the CDR3 is 14 residues. V was clipped by 3 bases and J by 5 bases; unmatched bases: 3. Germline V lookup: CDR1 SGHTA, CDR2 FQGNSA. The CDR3 region has the DNA TGTGCCAGCAGCTTCAGCGGGGGGTTAGATACGCAGTATTTT. It codes for CASSFSGGLDTQYF. Supplemented by reference TRBV7-2 and TRBJ2-3, the full variable domain reads GAGVSQSPSNKVTEKGKDVELRCDPISGHTALYWYRQSLGQGLEFLIYFQGNSAPDKSGLPSDRFSAERTGGSVSTLTIQRTQQEDSAVYLCASSFSGGLDTQYFGPGTRLTVL.

The rearrangement links TRBV20-1 to TRBJ2-5; D is undetermined. Looked up from germline, CDR1 is DFQATT and CDR2 is SNEGSKA (reference sequence). Trimming shortened V by 2 bases and J by 1 base, and 8 bases separated the two germline ends. The CDR3 has 13 residues. The CDR3 sequence: CSARNSGQETQYF. CDR3 DNA: TGCAGTGCTAGAAATTCGGGCCAAGAGACCCAGTACTTC.